The sequence of this TCR beta chain was determined in a study of blood T cell repertoires in COVID-19. Study information: Collection of acute and convalescent COVID-19 samples took place in the United States, Italy and Spain.

Germline V gene lookup returns CDR1 MNHEY and CDR2 SVGAGI. Trimming at V came to 2 bases and at J to 9 bases, leaving 11 bases not matched to a gene. The CDR3 is 16 residues long. This table comes from immunoSEQ multiplex PCR, and its TCRdb copy is limited to in-frame clones, with some not included. The data contain roughly 45,000 clones, approximately 87% of them seen just once; the ten biggest clones take up 10% to 15%. The source is a human donor in a cohort sampled during active COVID-19. Source material: peripheral blood. The chain combines TRBV6-5 with TRBJ2-2; 8 nucleotides align to TRBD1. In DNA form, the CDR3 reads TGTGCCAGCAGTTACAGGACCGGACAGGGTATATGGGAGCTGTTTTTT. It yields the protein CASSYRTGQGIWELFF.